This T cell receptor (beta chain) was observed in a study of blood T cell repertoires in COVID-19. This CDR3 contains 14 residues. The V gene lost 6 bases and the J gene lost 7 bases, with 15 bases spanning the gap. CDR1 and CDR2 (germline): SGHAT, FQNNGV. The method was immunoSEQ multiplex PCR; TCRdb's version includes in-frame clones alone and lacks a portion of them. The profile shows about 110,000 clones, about 85% of them singletons. The genes are TRBV11-2 and TRBJ2-2; perhaps TRBD2 as D (5 bases). Specimen: peripheral blood. The clonotype comes from a human donor in a cohort sampled during active COVID-19. This chain's CDR3 is CASSLNPGIGELFF. CDR3 sequence (DNA): TGTGCCAGCAGTCTAAATCCGGGGATCGGGGAGCTGTTTTTT.